A single sample gave rise to the 27 T cell receptor beta chains below, sequenced in a study of T-cell memory formation after mild COVID-19. TCRdb called the 5' RACE reads again in MiXCR, with one record for every CDR3 protein. The data contain about 150,000 distinct CDR3 sequences, 15% to 20% of them singletons. The specimen was PBMCs or a T cell subset sorted from them (not recorded which). These receptor sequences come from an adult woman who had mild COVID-19 (a few samples of this study predate the infection). Cell type and time point are not known.

There are a few counts of this clonotype. CDR3 residues: CASSSTVFPYEQYF. The CDR3 DNA follows: TGCGCCAGCAGCTCGACAGTCTTTCCCTACGAGCAGTACTTC. The V and J genes are TRBV5-1 and TRBJ2-7; weak D call: TRBD1 (5 bases). V lost 3 bases, J lost 2 bases, and 12 bases lay in between. The CDR3 contains 14 residues. Germline V lookup: CDR1 SGHRS, CDR2 YFSETQ. Supplemented by reference TRBV5-1 and TRBJ2-7, the full variable domain reads KAGVTQTPRYLIKTRGQQVTLSCSPISGHRSVSWYQQTPGQGLQFLFEYFSETQRNKGNFPGRFSGRQFSNSRSEMNVSTLELGDSALYLCASSSTVFPYEQYFGPGTRLTVT.

This clonotype was seen just once. In nucleotides, the CDR3 is TGCGCCAGCAGCCCGGAGGGGACAGGGTATAATTCACCCCTCCACTTT. This translates into CASSPEGTGYNSPLHF. The rearrangement links TRBV5-1 to TRBJ1-6; TRBD1 matches 9 bases. This CDR3 has 16 amino acids. Unmatched junction bases numbered 6, after V lost 4 bases and J lost 4 bases. Germline V lookup: CDR1 SGHRS, CDR2 YFSETQ.

The chain links TRBV5-1 to TRBJ2-3, with 8 bases matching TRBD2. Germline CDR1 and CDR2: SGHRS and YFSETQ. The J segment lost 2 bases and the V segment lost 5 bases, leaving 7 bases of the junction unmatched. The CDR3 consists of 15 residues. The CDR3 nucleotides are TGCGCCAGCAGACTACAGCGGGGGAACACAGATACGCAGTATTTT. Protein: CASRLQRGNTDTQYF.

The chain couples TRBV6-6 to TRBJ2-5, with 14 bases identical to TRBD2. The CDR3 covers 17 residues. V lost 9 bases and J lost 2; bases outside the gene matches: 11. Germline loops: CDR1 MNHNY, CDR2 SVGAGI (reference sequence). CDR3 in DNA: TGTGCCAGTGAACCGGGACTAGCGGGGGAAACACAAGAGACCCAGTACTTC. It yields the protein CASEPGLAGETQETQYF.

The chain combines TRBV10-3 with TRBJ1-3; 8 nucleotides match TRBD1. The CDR3 contains 17 residues. The germline CDR1 and CDR2 sequences are ENHRY and SYGVKD. V was clipped by 4 bases and J by 0 bases; unmatched bases: 8. The CDR3 reads CAISALTGEISGNTIYF. CDR3 nucleotide sequence: TGTGCCATCAGTGCCCTGACAGGGGAGATCTCTGGAAACACCATATATTTT.

The chain recombines TRBV7-8 with TRBJ1-5; TRBD1 agrees at 8 bases. The CDR3 is 15 residues long. V was pared by 5 bases and J by 5 bases, with 8 bases of the junction left unmatched. CDR1 is SGHVS and CDR2 is FQNEAQ in the germline V gene. CDR3 residues: CASSHNPTGDQPQHF. The CDR3 DNA reads TGTGCCAGCAGCCATAATCCGACAGGGGATCAGCCCCAGCATTTT.

This clonotype showed up just once. This rearrangement joins TRBV18 to TRBJ2-5; no firm D call. The CDR3 spans 13 residues. Germline CDR1 and CDR2: KGHSH and LQKENI. Deletions cut 4 bases from V and 5 bases from J, with 11 bases between. Here the CDR3 reads CASSQPMMETQYF. DNA of the CDR3: TGTGCCAGCTCACAACCGATGATGGAGACCCAGTACTTC.

The rearrangement uses TRBV19 and TRBJ2-5; 7 bases map to TRBD2. The V gene end was trimmed by 7 bases and the J gene end by 3 bases; junction bases not matched to a gene: 5. The germline V gene encodes CDR1 LNHDA and CDR2 SQIVND (reference sequence). CDR3 length: 13 amino acids. CDR3 loop: CASKGTMKETQYF. The CDR3 coding sequence is TGTGCCAGTAAAGGGACTATGAAAGAGACCCAGTACTTC.

V and J are TRBV5-1 and TRBJ2-7; TRBD1 might be the D (6 bases). The CDR3 length is 14 residues. In germline, CDR1 is SGHRS, CDR2 YFSETQ. Deletions cut 3 bases from V and 1 base from J, with 11 bases between. The DNA for the CDR3 is TGCGCCAGCAGCTGGGGTGGACAGTCCTACGAGCAGTACTTC. Its protein product is CASSWGGQSYEQYF.

The CDR3 bases are TGTGCCAGCAGTGATGCAGGGGGCCGAGAGCAGTACTTC. It is translated as CASSDAGGREQYF. This chain joins TRBV27 and TRBJ2-7; 8 nucleotides agree with TRBD1. The V gene end was trimmed by 5 bases and the J gene end by 7 bases; junction bases not matched to a gene: 7. In germline, CDR1 is MNHEY, CDR2 SMNVEV (reference sequence). The length of the CDR3 is 13 residues.

The chain employs TRBV4-2 and TRBJ2-7; D not resolved. V lost 0 bases and J 1 base, leaving 10 bases between the germline ends. The germline gives CDR1 LGHNA, CDR2 YNFKEQ. This CDR3 is 15 amino acids long. CDR3 in amino acids: CASSQEVGLSYEQYF. The DNA of the CDR3 is TGTGCCAGCAGCCAAGAGGTGGGTTTGTCCTACGAGCAGTACTTC.

The chain couples TRBV15 to TRBJ1-4; no firm D call. The V gene's germline CDR1 is LNHNV and CDR2 YYDKDF (reference sequence). The V end was cut by 1 base, the J end by 7 bases, with 7 bases between. This CDR3 contains 13 residues. CDR3 protein: CATSRGEGEKLFF. The CDR3 region has the DNA TGTGCCACCAGCAGAGGGGAGGGTGAAAAACTGTTTTTT. The variable domain in full, with the rest retrieved from reference TRBV15 and TRBJ1-4, is DAMVIQNPRYQVTQFGKPVTLSCSQTLNHNVMYWYQQKSSQAPKLLFHYYDKDFNNEADTPDNFQSRRPNTSFCFLDIRSPGLGDTAMYLCATSRGEGEKLFFGSGTQLSVL.

This clonotype was found a few times. V and J are TRBV5-1 and TRBJ2-7, with 8 bases fitting TRBD2. The CDR3 loop spans 13 amino acids. J was trimmed by 4 bases and V by 3 bases; bases with no gene match: 3. CDR1 and CDR2 from the germline V gene are SGHRS and YFSETQ. The CDR3 DNA follows: TGCGCCAGCAGCTCCGGGGGGGCGTACGAGCAGTACTTC. Amino acids: CASSSGGAYEQYF. Variable domain in full (rest from reference TRBV5-1 and TRBJ2-7): KAGVTQTPRYLIKTRGQQVTLSCSPISGHRSVSWYQQTPGQGLQFLFEYFSETQRNKGNFPGRFSGRQFSNSRSEMNVSTLELGDSALYLCASSSGGAYEQYFGPGTRLTVT.

This clonotype was counted only a few times. The V call is TRBV20-1, the J call TRBJ2-1; D may correspond to TRBD1 or TRBD2 (5 bases each). The germline V and J ends were trimmed by 1 base and 2 bases, with 12 bases remaining between them. The CDR3 length is 15 residues. Per germline, CDR1 DFQATT and CDR2 SNEGSKA (reference sequence). The chain's CDR3 is CSARVGRAAYNEQFF. The CDR3, as DNA: TGCAGTGCTAGAGTGGGGCGGGCTGCCTACAATGAGCAGTTCTTC.

V usage is TRBV28 and J usage is TRBJ2-1; D unresolved. Between the trimmed V and J ends, which lost 6 bases and 12 bases, there was a span of 21 bases. The CDR3 length is 14 residues. Germline lookup yields CDR1 MDHEN and CDR2 SYDVKM. CDR3: CASSLSEAQLTQFF. DNA for the CDR3: TGTGCCAGCAGCCTGAGTGAGGCCCAGTTGACGCAGTTCTTC.

This clonotype was observed at least ten times. The V gene is TRBV27, the J gene TRBJ2-3, with D perhaps matching TRBD2 (6 bases). CDR1 MNHEY and CDR2 SMNVEV come from the germline V gene (reference sequence). V dropped 5 bases and J dropped 2 bases, with 20 bases sitting between them. The CDR3 has 17 residues. The CDR3 nucleotides read TGTGCCAGCAGTCCCTTGGGAGCGCGGGGTCTCACAGATACGCAGTATTTT. Residues: CASSPLGARGLTDTQYF.

This rearrangement joins TRBV2 to TRBJ1-5, with a tentative D call TRBD1 (5 bases). Looked up from germline, CDR1 is SNHLY and CDR2 is FYNNEI. V lost 3 bases and J 3 bases, leaving 9 bases between the germline ends. CDR3 size: 14 residues. The CDR3: CASSEGGVNQPQHF. Written as DNA, the CDR3 is TGTGCCAGCAGTGAGGGGGGTGTCAATCAGCCCCAGCATTTT.

With regard to this clonotype: The junction departs from germline at one end; a sequencing error may be responsible. The chain carries TRBV20-1 and TRBJ2-5, with 9 bases fitting TRBD2. CDR3 length equals 16 residues. The germline gives CDR1 DFQATT, CDR2 SNEGSKA (reference sequence). The CDR3 sequence is CSARESLAGPQETQSF. CDR3 coding DNA: TGCAGTGCTAGAGAGAGTCTAGCGGGGCCCCAAGAGACCCAGTCCTTC.

This clonotype appeared many times. The V and J genes are TRBV7-9 and TRBJ1-3; maybe TRBD1 (5 bases). This CDR3 spans 15 amino acids. Germline V gives CDR1 SEHNR, CDR2 FQNEAQ (reference sequence). Trimming removed 0 bases from V and 7 bases from J, with 13 bases in between. CDR3 sequence reads: CASSLAGLLGNTIYF. The CDR3 nucleotides are TGTGCCAGCAGCTTAGCGGGACTGCTGGGGAACACCATATATTTT.

The chain has TRBV5-5 and TRBJ2-2; D is unresolved. Germline loops: CDR1 SGHKS, CDR2 YYEKEE (reference sequence). The CDR3 loop spans 13 amino acids. With 4 bases removed from V and 7 bases from J, the gap between germline ends came to 11 bases. CDR3 sequence reads: CASSLSPLGELFF. The CDR3 DNA sequence: TGTGCCAGCAGCCTGAGCCCGCTCGGGGAGCTGTTTTTT.

The chain recombines TRBV4-3 with TRBJ2-2, with 10 bases aligning to TRBD2. Per germline, CDR1 LGHNA and CDR2 YSLEER. This CDR3 is 16 amino acids long. With 0 bases clipped from V and 6 bases from J, the junction kept 4 bases outside the gene matches. The CDR3 DNA reads TGCGCCAGCAGCCAAGAGTCTAGCGGGAGCGCCGGGGAGCTGTTTTTT. Encoded protein: CASSQESSGSAGELFF.

This clonotype has a handful of counts. The chain recombines TRBV7-2 with TRBJ2-5; TRBD2 is a possible D gene (6 bases). The germline CDR1 and CDR2 sequences are SGHTA and FQGNSA. This CDR3 has 16 amino acids. V was shortened by 4 bases and J by 0 bases, with 15 bases between the two germline ends. CDR3 DNA sequence: TGTGCCAGCAGCTCCGGGACTCGATCTTACCAAGAGACCCAGTACTTC. Its protein is CASSSGTRSYQETQYF.

There are many counts of this clonotype. The chain links TRBV7-9 to TRBJ1-1, with D unresolved. The CDR3 length is 12 residues. Germline CDR1 SEHNR, CDR2 FQNEAQ (reference sequence). Trimming took 2 bases from V and 3 from J, leaving 4 bases between them. The CDR3, as DNA: TGTGCCAGCAGCTTACGGGACACTGAAGCTTTCTTT. It yields the protein CASSLRDTEAFF. The whole variable domain, filled in from reference TRBV7-9 and TRBJ1-1, reads DTGVSQNPRHKITKRGQNVTFRCDPISEHNRLYWYRQTLGQGPEFLTYFQNEAQLEKSRLLSDRFSAERPKGSFSTLEIQRTEQGDSAMYLCASSLRDTEAFFGQGTRLTVV.

The chain is built from TRBV7-3 and TRBJ1-5, with no clear D. V was pared by 3 bases and J by 3 bases, with 15 bases between. Per germline, CDR1 SGHTA and CDR2 FQGTGA. CDR3 length: 16 amino acids. As DNA, the CDR3 is TGTGCCAGCAGCTTTTCCGCGGGTAGGGCCAATCAGCCCCAGCATTTT. Its protein product is CASSFSAGRANQPQHF.

This rearrangement joins TRBV6-6 to TRBJ2-7; D possibly matches TRBD1 or TRBD2 (6 bases each). Germline CDR1 MNHNY, CDR2 SVGAGI (reference sequence). The CDR3 is made up of 13 amino acids. V gave up 7 bases and J gave up 3 bases, with 13 bases separating them. The CDR3 coding sequence is TGTGCCAGCACCTCTAGGGGGGACTACGAGCAGTACTTC. Translation gives CASTSRGDYEQYF.

V gene TRBV12-3 or TRBV12-4 combines with J gene TRBJ2-3; D unclear. The CDR3 length is 12 residues. Trimming stripped 2 bases from V and 2 bases from J, with 2 bases between. Here the CDR3 reads CASSLLTDTQYF. The CDR3 DNA reads TGTGCCAGCAGTTTACTCACAGATACGCAGTATTTT.

This clonotype was counted a few times. The J gene is TRBJ2-3, the V gene TRBV3-1; D not resolved. Trimming removed 4 bases from V and 5 bases from J, with 7 bases in between. This CDR3 spans 12 amino acids. Germline V CDR1 and CDR2: LGHDT, YNNKEL (reference sequence). CDR3 DNA: TGTGCCAGCAGCCGTCACGGAGATACGCAGTATTTT. The encoded protein is CASSRHGDTQYF.